The 10 T cell receptor beta chains below were found in one sample sequenced in a study of T-cell memory formation after mild COVID-19. One entry per CDR3 protein, called by TCRdb with MiXCR from the 5' RACE reads. The sample carries some 210,000 distinct CDR3 sequences, 25% to 35% recorded once. The sample comprised PBMCs or a T cell subset sorted from them (not recorded which). The receptors originated from an adult woman who had mild COVID-19 (a few samples of this study predate the infection). Cell type and time point are not known.

This chain joins TRBV4-1 and TRBJ1-1; tentatively, D is TRBD1 (6 bases). The germline V and J ends were trimmed by 7 bases and 8 bases, with 23 bases remaining between them. Germline-derived CDR1 and CDR2 are MGHRA and YSYEKL. The CDR3 sequence is 15 residues long. CDR3 coding DNA: TGCGCCAGCATCAGTTTCAGAACAGGGAACCCCGAAGCTTTCTTT. This gives the protein CASISFRTGNPEAFF.

The chain uses TRBV6-5 and TRBJ1-2; 7 bases agree with TRBD1. The CDR3 spans 15 residues. Germline V gene data show CDR1 as MNHEY and CDR2 as SVGAGI. Trimming at V came to 2 bases and at J to 4 bases, leaving 7 bases not matched to a gene. The CDR3 reads CASSYRGHDSYGYTF. CDR3 nucleotides: TGTGCCAGCAGTTACAGGGGGCACGACAGCTATGGCTACACCTTC.

The chain employs TRBV18 and TRBJ2-4, with D tentatively TRBD1 or TRBD2 (5 bases each). This CDR3 region has 14 residues. Per the germline V gene, CDR1 is KGHSH and CDR2 is LQKENI. V dropped 2 bases and J dropped 6 bases, with 11 bases sitting between them. Here the CDR3 DNA reads TGTGCCAGCTCACCAGATACCGGGACAAACATTCAGTACTTC. This translates into CASSPDTGTNIQYF. Filled out from reference TRBV18 and TRBJ2-4, the complete variable domain reads NAGVMQNPRHLVRRRGQEARLRCSPMKGHSHVYWYRQLPEEGLKFMVYLQKENIIDESGMPKERFSAEFPKEGPSILRIQQVVRGDSAAYFCASSPDTGTNIQYFGAGTRLSVL.

This clonotype came up a few times. This chain uses TRBV6-5 with TRBJ1-1, with D perhaps matching TRBD1 (5 bases). The CDR3 runs 16 residues. Trimming left V 6 bases short and J 5 bases short, with 22 bases between. Germline CDR1 is MNHEY and CDR2 is SVGAGI. The CDR3 sequence: CASSPRMWGRETEAFF. CDR3 bases: TGTGCCAGCAGCCCCCGTATGTGGGGCCGGGAGACTGAAGCTTTCTTT.

The chain carries TRBV19 and TRBJ1-1, with D unclear. Trimming pared 7 bases from V and 0 bases from J, leaving 9 bases between. Germline CDR1 is LNHDA and CDR2 is SQIVND (reference sequence). The CDR3 runs 13 residues. The CDR3: CASKKGLNTEAFF. The CDR3 DNA is TGTGCCAGTAAGAAAGGGCTGAACACTGAAGCTTTCTTT.

This clonotype showed up just a few times. The chain carries TRBV12-3 or TRBV12-4 and TRBJ2-3; tentatively, D is TRBD2 (7 bases). The length of the CDR3 is 15 residues. With 5 bases removed from V and 2 bases from J, the gap between germline ends came to 14 bases. In nucleotides, the CDR3 is TGTGCCAGCAGTAGGCAGGGGACTATCACAGATACGCAGTATTTT. Protein sequence: CASSRQGTITDTQYF.

This clonotype was counted a few times. The chain joins TRBV9 to TRBJ1-2, with a weak D call TRBD1 (5 bases). Trimming took 0 bases from V and 4 from J, leaving 13 bases between them. CDR3 size: 15 residues. Germline-derived CDR1 and CDR2 are SGDLS and YYNGEE. The CDR3, as DNA: TGTGCCAGCAGCGTAGGTTGGGCAGGGACCTATGGCTACACCTTC. Amino acids: CASSVGWAGTYGYTF.

V is TRBV7-9 and J is TRBJ1-2; possible D gene TRBD1, 6 bases. Germline V CDR1 and CDR2: SEHNR, FQNEAQ (reference sequence). CDR3 size: 16 residues. Trimming stripped 4 bases from V and 3 bases from J, with 18 bases between. This CDR3 reads CASSWGQDARDYGYTF. The DNA for the CDR3 is TGTGCCAGCAGCTGGGGGCAGGACGCCCGGGACTATGGCTACACCTTC. The whole variable domain, filled in from reference TRBV7-9 and TRBJ1-2, reads DTGVSQNPRHKITKRGQNVTFRCDPISEHNRLYWYRQTLGQGPEFLTYFQNEAQLEKSRLLSDRFSAERPKGSFSTLEIQRTEQGDSAMYLCASSWGQDARDYGYTFGSGTRLTVV.

The V call is TRBV18, the J call TRBJ1-1; TRBD1 aligns across 7 bases. CDR3 length: 16 amino acids. Germline loops: CDR1 KGHSH, CDR2 LQKENI. V shed 6 bases, J shed 0 bases, and the junction held 10 bases outside the gene matches. CDR3 residues: CASSPFTGVMNTEAFF. CDR3 sequence (DNA): TGTGCCAGCTCCCCGTTCACAGGGGTGATGAACACTGAAGCTTTCTTT.

The rearrangement joins TRBV20-1 to TRBJ2-3; weak D call: TRBD2 (5 bases). Germline CDR1 is DFQATT and CDR2 is SNEGSKA (reference sequence). Trimming cost V 3 bases and J 1 base, with 8 bases left between them. The CDR3 loop spans 13 amino acids. The CDR3 sequence is CSARPAGTDTQYF. CDR3 coding DNA: TGCAGTGCTAGGCCAGCGGGCACAGATACGCAGTATTTT.